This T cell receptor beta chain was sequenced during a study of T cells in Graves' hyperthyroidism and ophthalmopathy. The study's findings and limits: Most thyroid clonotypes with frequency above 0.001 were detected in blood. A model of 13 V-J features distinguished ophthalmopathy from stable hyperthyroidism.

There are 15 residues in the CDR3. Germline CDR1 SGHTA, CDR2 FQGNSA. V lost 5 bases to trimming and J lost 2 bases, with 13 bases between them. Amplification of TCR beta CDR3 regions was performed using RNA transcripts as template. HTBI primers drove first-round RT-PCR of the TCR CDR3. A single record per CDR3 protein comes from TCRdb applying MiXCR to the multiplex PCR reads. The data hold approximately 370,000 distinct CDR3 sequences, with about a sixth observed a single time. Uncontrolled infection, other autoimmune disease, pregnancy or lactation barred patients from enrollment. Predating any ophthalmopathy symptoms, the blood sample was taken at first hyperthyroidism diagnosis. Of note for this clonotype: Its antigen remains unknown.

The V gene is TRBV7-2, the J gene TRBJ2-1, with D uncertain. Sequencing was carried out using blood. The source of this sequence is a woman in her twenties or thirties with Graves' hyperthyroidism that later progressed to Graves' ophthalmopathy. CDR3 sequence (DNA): TGTGCCAGCAGCCTCCTGGGGATCACCTACAATGAGCAGTTCTTC. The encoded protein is CASSLLGITYNEQFF.